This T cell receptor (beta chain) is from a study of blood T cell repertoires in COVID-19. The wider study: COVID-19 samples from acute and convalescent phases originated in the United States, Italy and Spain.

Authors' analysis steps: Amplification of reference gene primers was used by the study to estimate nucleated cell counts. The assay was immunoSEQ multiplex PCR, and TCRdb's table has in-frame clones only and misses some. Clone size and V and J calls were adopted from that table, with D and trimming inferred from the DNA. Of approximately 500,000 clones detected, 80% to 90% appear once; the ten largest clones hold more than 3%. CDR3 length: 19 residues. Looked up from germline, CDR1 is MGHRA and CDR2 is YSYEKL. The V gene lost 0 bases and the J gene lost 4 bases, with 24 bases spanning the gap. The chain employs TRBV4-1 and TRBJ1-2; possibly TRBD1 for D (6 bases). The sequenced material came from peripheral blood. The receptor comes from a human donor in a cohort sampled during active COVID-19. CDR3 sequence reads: CASSQDVRDNSRKAYGYTF. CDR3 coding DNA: TGCGCCAGCAGCCAAGATGTCCGGGACAACTCACGAAAGGCCTATGGCTACACCTTC.